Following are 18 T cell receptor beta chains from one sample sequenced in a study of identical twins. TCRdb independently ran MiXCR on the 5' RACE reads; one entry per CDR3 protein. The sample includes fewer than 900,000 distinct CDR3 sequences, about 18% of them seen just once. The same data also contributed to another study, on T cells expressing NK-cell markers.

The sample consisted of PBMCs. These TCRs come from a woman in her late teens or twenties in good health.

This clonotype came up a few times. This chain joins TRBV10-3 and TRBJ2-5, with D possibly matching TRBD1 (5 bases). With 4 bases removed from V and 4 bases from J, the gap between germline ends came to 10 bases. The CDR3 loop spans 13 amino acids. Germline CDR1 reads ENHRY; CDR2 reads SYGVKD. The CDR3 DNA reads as TGTGCCATCAGTGGCAACAGGAGAGAGACCCAGTACTTC. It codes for CAISGNRRETQYF.

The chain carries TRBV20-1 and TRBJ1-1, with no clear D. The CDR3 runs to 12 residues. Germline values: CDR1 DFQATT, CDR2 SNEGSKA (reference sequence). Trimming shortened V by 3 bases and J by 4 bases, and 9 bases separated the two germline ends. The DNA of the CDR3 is TGCAGTGCTAGTCTCCTTAGCACTGAAGCTTTCTTT. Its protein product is CSASLLSTEAFF.

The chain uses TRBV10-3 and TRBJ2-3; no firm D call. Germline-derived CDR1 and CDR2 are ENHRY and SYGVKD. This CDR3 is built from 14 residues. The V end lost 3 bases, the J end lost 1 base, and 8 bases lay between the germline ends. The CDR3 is CAISEGWGTDTQYF. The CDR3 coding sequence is TGTGCCATCAGTGAAGGTTGGGGCACAGATACGCAGTATTTT.

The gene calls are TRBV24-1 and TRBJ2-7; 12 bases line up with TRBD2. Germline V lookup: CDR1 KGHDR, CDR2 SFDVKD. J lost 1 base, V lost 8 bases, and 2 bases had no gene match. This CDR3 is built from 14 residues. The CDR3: CATTGTSGSYEQYF. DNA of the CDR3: TGTGCCACCACCGGGACTAGCGGGTCCTACGAGCAGTACTTC.

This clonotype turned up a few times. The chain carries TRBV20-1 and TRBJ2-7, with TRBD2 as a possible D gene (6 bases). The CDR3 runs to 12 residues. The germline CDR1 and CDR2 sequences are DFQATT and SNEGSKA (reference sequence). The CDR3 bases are TGCAGCACCCAGAGGGCGGGACACGAGCAGTACTTC. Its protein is CSTQRAGHEQYF.

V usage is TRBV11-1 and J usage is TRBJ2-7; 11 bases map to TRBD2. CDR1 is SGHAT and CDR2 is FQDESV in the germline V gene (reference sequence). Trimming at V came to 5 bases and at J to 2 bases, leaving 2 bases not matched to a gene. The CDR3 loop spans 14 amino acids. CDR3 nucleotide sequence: TGTGCCAGCAGCGGGACTAGCGGAGCCTACGAGCAGTACTTC. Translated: CASSGTSGAYEQYF.

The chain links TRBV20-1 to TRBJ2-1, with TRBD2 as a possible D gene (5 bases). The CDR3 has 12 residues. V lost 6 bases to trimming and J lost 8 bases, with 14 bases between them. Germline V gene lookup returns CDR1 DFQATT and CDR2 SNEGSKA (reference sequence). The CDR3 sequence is CSAIESGDEQFF. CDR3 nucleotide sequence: TGCAGTGCCATCGAGAGCGGTGATGAGCAGTTCTTC.

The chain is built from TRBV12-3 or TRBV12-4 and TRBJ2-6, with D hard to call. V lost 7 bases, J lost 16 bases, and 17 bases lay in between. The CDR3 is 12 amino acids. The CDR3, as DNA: TGTGCCAGCAACCTTACTCCCGGGTTGCTGACTTTC. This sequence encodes CASNLTPGLLTF.

The CDR3 is CASREYSGRAYEQYF. The CDR3 region has the DNA TGTGCCAGCAGAGAATATAGCGGGCGCGCCTACGAGCAGTACTTC. The V call is TRBV6-1, the J call TRBJ2-7; 7 bases agree with TRBD2. With V trimmed by 6 bases and J by 2 bases, 10 bases remained unmatched. CDR3 length: 15 residues. Germline V gene sequence: CDR1 MNHNS, CDR2 SASEGT.

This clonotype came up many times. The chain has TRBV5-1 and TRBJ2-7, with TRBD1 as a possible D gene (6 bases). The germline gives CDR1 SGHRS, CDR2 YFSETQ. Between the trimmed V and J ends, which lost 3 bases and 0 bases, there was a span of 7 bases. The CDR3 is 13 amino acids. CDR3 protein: CASSSTGSYEQYF. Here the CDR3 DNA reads TGCGCCAGCAGCTCGACAGGCTCCTACGAGCAGTACTTC.

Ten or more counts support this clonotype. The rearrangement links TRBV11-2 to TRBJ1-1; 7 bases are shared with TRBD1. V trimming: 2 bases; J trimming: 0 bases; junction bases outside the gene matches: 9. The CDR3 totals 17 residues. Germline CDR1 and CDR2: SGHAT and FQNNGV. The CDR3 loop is CASSLTTTGTVNTEAFF. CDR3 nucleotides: TGTGCCAGCAGCTTAACCACAACCGGGACAGTGAACACTGAAGCTTTCTTT.

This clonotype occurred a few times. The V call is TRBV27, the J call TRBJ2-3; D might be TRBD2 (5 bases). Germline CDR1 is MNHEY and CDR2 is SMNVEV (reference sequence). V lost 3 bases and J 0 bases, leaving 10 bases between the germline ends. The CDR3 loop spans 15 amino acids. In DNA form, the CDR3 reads TGTGCCAGCAGTTTCCGGCGGACTAGCACAGATACGCAGTATTTT. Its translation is CASSFRRTSTDTQYF.

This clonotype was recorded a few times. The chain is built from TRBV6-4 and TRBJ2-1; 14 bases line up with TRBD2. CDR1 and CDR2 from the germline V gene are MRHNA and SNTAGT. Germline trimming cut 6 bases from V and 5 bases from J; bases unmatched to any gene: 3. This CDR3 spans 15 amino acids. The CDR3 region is CASSGLAGGNNEQFF. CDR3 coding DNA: TGTGCCAGCAGCGGACTAGCGGGAGGAAACAATGAGCAGTTCTTC.

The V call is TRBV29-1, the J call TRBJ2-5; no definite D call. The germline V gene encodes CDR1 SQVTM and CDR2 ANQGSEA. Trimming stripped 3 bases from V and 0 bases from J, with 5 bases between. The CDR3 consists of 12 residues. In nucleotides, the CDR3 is TGCAGCGTTGACAACGACCAAGAGACCCAGTACTTC. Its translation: CSVDNDQETQYF.

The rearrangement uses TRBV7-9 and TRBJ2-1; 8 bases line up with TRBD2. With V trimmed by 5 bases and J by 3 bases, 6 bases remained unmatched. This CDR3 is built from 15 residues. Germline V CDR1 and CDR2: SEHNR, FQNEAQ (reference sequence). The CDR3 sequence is CASSHSGRGYNEQFF. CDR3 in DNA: TGTGCCAGCAGCCACAGCGGGAGAGGCTACAATGAGCAGTTCTTC.

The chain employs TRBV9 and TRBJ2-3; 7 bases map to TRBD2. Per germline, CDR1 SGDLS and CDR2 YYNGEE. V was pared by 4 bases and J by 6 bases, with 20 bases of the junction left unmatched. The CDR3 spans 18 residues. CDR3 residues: CASSSGGISPVYGDTQYF. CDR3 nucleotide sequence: TGTGCCAGCAGCTCCGGGGGGATTAGTCCTGTGTATGGGGATACGCAGTATTTT.

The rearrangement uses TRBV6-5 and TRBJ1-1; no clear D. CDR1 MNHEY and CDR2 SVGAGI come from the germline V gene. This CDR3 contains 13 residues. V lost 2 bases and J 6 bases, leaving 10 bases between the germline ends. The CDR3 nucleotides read TGTGCCAGCAGTTACCGGACTCCATCTGAAGCTTTCTTT. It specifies CASSYRTPSEAFF.

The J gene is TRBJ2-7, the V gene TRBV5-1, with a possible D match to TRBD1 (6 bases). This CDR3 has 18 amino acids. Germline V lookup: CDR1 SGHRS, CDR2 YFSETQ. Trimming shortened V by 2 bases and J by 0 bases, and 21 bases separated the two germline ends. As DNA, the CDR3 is TGCGCCAGCAGCTTTACCCCGACTGGAACAGGGAGCTCCTACGAGCAGTACTTC. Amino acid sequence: CASSFTPTGTGSSYEQYF.